Listed here are 27 T cell receptor beta chains from one sample, sequenced in a study of blood T cell repertoires in COVID-19. Produced via immunoSEQ multiplex PCR; TCRdb's table is partial and in-frame only. The top ten hold about 4.5% of the sample, which has 40,000 to 60,000 clones, roughly 80% seen once. The sample comprised peripheral blood. These receptors were collected from a man aged 50 to 59 with active COVID-19.

The chain recombines TRBV23-1 with TRBJ1-3; 7 bases line up with TRBD1. TRBV23-1 is an ORF, with its function uncertain. Trimming at V came to 4 bases and at J to 3 bases, leaving 12 bases not matched to a gene. The CDR3 extends over 17 amino acids. This CDR3 reads CASSLPERGPDGNTIYF. In DNA, the CDR3 is TGCGCCAGCAGTCTCCCCGAGAGGGGGCCTGATGGAAACACCATATATTTT.

The rearrangement uses TRBV6-1 and TRBJ2-7; 9 bases map to TRBD1. The CDR3 sequence is 15 residues long. The junction had 5 bases not matched to a gene; V was cut back by 1 base and J by 4 bases. Germline V CDR1 and CDR2: MNHNS, SASEGT. The CDR3 nucleotides are TGTGCCAGCAGTGAAGACAGGGGGCAGTGGTACGAGCAGTACTTC. Its translation: CASSEDRGQWYEQYF.

This chain joins TRBV4-1 and TRBJ2-1; D unresolved. Germline V gene sequence: CDR1 MGHRA, CDR2 YSYEKL. The CDR3 loop spans 15 amino acids. V lost 2 bases and J 0 bases, leaving 8 bases between the germline ends. The CDR3 here is CASSQTSSSYNEQFF. The CDR3 DNA is TGCGCCAGCAGCCAAACGTCGAGCTCCTACAATGAGCAGTTCTTC.

This chain joins TRBV6-2 or TRBV6-3 and TRBJ1-1, with D possibly being TRBD1 (6 bases). Trimming shortened V by 4 bases and J by 6 bases, and 15 bases separated the two germline ends. The CDR3 spans 14 residues. Germline V CDR1 and CDR2: MNHEY, SVGEGT. This CDR3 reads CASSSWTERSEAFF. The CDR3 DNA is TGTGCCAGCAGTTCCTGGACAGAGAGGTCTGAAGCTTTCTTT.

V usage is TRBV9 and J usage is TRBJ2-2, with 8 bases fitting TRBD2. The trim removed 4 bases at V and 9 bases at J, leaving 8 bases unmatched. Germline CDR1 SGDLS, CDR2 YYNGEE. The CDR3 loop spans 14 amino acids. The CDR3 loop is CASSPLLAVRELFF. In DNA, the CDR3 is TGTGCCAGCAGCCCATTACTAGCGGTTAGGGAGCTGTTTTTT.

The chain is built from TRBV5-1 and TRBJ2-7; 10 positions match TRBD2. The CDR3 totals 18 residues. The V and J ends lost 5 bases and 1 base, in that order; junction bases with no gene match: 15. CDR1 is SGHRS, CDR2 YFSETQ, per germline. DNA for the CDR3: TGCGCCAGCAGTCGGTTAGCGGGGGGCCACTCGAGGTCCTACGAGCAGTACTTC. It codes for CASSRLAGGHSRSYEQYF.

The gene calls are TRBV11-2 and TRBJ1-1; tentative D call: TRBD1 (6 bases). Germline loops: CDR1 SGHAT, CDR2 FQNNGV. This CDR3 is built from 16 residues. V gave up 1 base and J gave up 4 bases, with 16 bases separating them. CDR3 amino acids: CASSLVLNRDPTEAFF. The CDR3 DNA reads as TGTGCCAGCAGCTTAGTGCTAAACAGGGATCCCACTGAAGCTTTCTTT.

This chain joins TRBV5-4 and TRBJ2-3, with a possible D match to TRBD2 (6 bases). Trimming removed 4 bases at V and 0 bases at J, with 18 bases between. Germline V lookup: CDR1 SGHNT, CDR2 YYREEE (reference sequence). The CDR3 runs 17 residues. CDR3 DNA: TGTGCCAGCAGCCTCGCTCGTGGGGGGACTAGCACAGATACGCAGTATTTT. This encodes CASSLARGGTSTDTQYF. The variable domain in full, completed from reference TRBV5-4 and TRBJ2-3, reads ETGVTQSPTHLIKTRGQQVTLRCSSQSGHNTVSWYQQALGQGPQFIFQYYREEENGRGNFPPRFSGLQFPNYSSELNVNALELDDSALYLCASSLARGGTSTDTQYFGPGTRLTVL.

The chain combines TRBV5-1 with TRBJ2-3; TRBD1 matches 8 bases. V gave up 4 bases and J gave up 6 bases; unmatched junction bases: 10. The germline CDR1 and CDR2 sequences are SGHRS and YFSETQ. The CDR3 is 15 amino acids. CDR3 sequence: CASSRGQGWGDTQYF. The DNA for the CDR3 is TGCGCCAGCAGCCGTGGACAGGGATGGGGGGATACGCAGTATTTT.

To note about this clone: Other DNA sequences of this sample code for an identical CDR3. The chain carries TRBV7-2 and TRBJ2-7; no clear D. This CDR3 is 12 amino acids long. V was cut by 3 bases and J by 3 bases, with 6 bases left in between. Looked up from germline, CDR1 is SGHTA and CDR2 is FQGNSA. The chain's CDR3 is CASSLSGYEQYF. CDR3 nucleotides: TGTGCCAGCAGCTTGTCAGGCTACGAGCAGTACTTC.

The chain joins TRBV27 to TRBJ1-1; 8 bases align to TRBD1. The CDR3 has 13 residues. CDR1 MNHEY and CDR2 SMNVEV come from the germline V gene (reference sequence). Trimming at V came to 2 bases and at J to 5 bases, leaving 1 base not matched to a gene. The CDR3 coding sequence is TGTGCCAGCAGTTTAACAGGGGGTACTGAAGCTTTCTTT. Protein product: CASSLTGGTEAFF.

The rearrangement uses TRBV6-5 and TRBJ1-5; 8 positions match TRBD1. With V trimmed by 6 bases and J by 7 bases, 8 bases remained unmatched. There are 14 residues in the CDR3. Looked up from germline, CDR1 is MNHEY and CDR2 is SVGAGI. This chain's CDR3 is CASSMGQARQPQHF. CDR3 bases: TGTGCCAGCAGCATGGGACAGGCGAGGCAGCCCCAGCATTTT.

The chain links TRBV6-5 to TRBJ2-1; TRBD1 might be the D (7 bases). Germline-derived CDR1 and CDR2 are MNHEY and SVGAGI. CDR3 length: 14 amino acids. The V end lost 6 bases, the J end lost 9 bases, and 18 bases lay between the germline ends. Here the CDR3 reads CASSATGRRGEQFF. DNA of the CDR3: TGTGCCAGCAGCGCGACAGGGCGGAGGGGTGAGCAGTTCTTC.

The chain links TRBV7-9 to TRBJ2-2; D may be TRBD2 (5 bases). Germline V gives CDR1 SEHNR, CDR2 FQNEAQ (reference sequence). Trimming shortened V by 1 base and J by 5 bases, and 14 bases separated the two germline ends. The CDR3 spans 16 residues. The CDR3 is CASSLDEGWGTGELFF. In nucleotides, the CDR3 is TGTGCCAGCAGCTTAGATGAGGGATGGGGAACCGGGGAGCTGTTTTTT. The variable domain in full, completed from reference TRBV7-9 and TRBJ2-2, reads DTGVSQNPRHKITKRGQNVTFRCDPISEHNRLYWYRQTLGQGPEFLTYFQNEAQLEKSRLLSDRFSAERPKGSFSTLEIQRTEQGDSAMYLCASSLDEGWGTGELFFGEGSRLTVL.

This clone was found a few times. CDR3 residues: CASTGVRDRGPGEQYF. The DNA for the CDR3 is TGTGCCAGCACTGGGGTGAGGGACAGGGGGCCTGGCGAGCAGTACTTC. The chain links TRBV21-1 to TRBJ2-7; TRBD1 is taken as the D call from the table, unchecked against the DNA. TRBV21-1 is assigned pseudogene status. The CDR3 has 16 amino acids.

The chain employs TRBV2 and TRBJ2-7; weak D call: TRBD2 (5 bases). CDR1 and CDR2 (germline): SNHLY, FYNNEI. This CDR3 is 12 amino acids long. Trimming took 5 bases from V and 3 from J, leaving 8 bases between them. The CDR3 nucleotides are TGTGCCAGCAGTATCCGGGACTACGAGCAGTACTTC. Amino acid sequence: CASSIRDYEQYF. Complete variable domain (other parts from reference TRBV2 and TRBJ2-7): EPEVTQTPSHQVTQMGQEVILRCVPISNHLYFYWYRQILGQKVEFLVSFYNNEISEKSEIFDDQFSVERPDGSNFTLKIRSTKLEDSAMYFCASSIRDYEQYFGPGTRLTVT.

CDR3 sequence: CASSSPQADSTYEQYF. The CDR3 DNA follows: TGTGCCAGCAGTTCCCCTCAAGCGGACAGTACCTACGAGCAGTACTTC. This chain joins TRBV28 and TRBJ2-7; D might be TRBD1 (6 bases). Germline assignment: CDR1 MDHEN and CDR2 SYDVKM. The germline V and J ends were trimmed by 4 bases and 2 bases, with 18 bases remaining between them. This CDR3 is built from 16 residues.

To note about this clone: The CDR3 end shows no conserved phenylalanine or tryptophan, and so a read error is likely. The DNA is left out, because the CDR3 cannot be placed on it with certainty; the CDR3 is given as TCRdb lists it. This chain links TRBV19 with TRBJ1-4; the table assigns TRBD1, which was not confirmed against the DNA. CDR1 and CDR2 from the germline V gene are LNHDA and SQIVND (reference sequence). Counting both end residues, the CDR3 totals 11 amino acids. CDR3 loop: CASSTTGGAGT.

V gene TRBV24-1 combines with J gene TRBJ2-2, with a tentative D call TRBD1 (6 bases). Trimming stripped 4 bases from V and 1 base from J, with 12 bases between. Germline CDR1 reads KGHDR; CDR2 reads SFDVKD. The CDR3 consists of 16 residues. CDR3 in DNA: TGTGCCACCAGTGACCCCCAGGGGTGGAACACCGGGGAGCTGTTTTTT. It yields the protein CATSDPQGWNTGELFF.

The V gene is TRBV27, the J gene TRBJ1-5; possible D gene TRBD1, 5 bases. CDR1 and CDR2 (germline): MNHEY, SMNVEV (reference sequence). This CDR3 spans 15 amino acids. V lost 5 bases and J lost 3, with 14 bases in between. The CDR3 is CASSPLGGHNQPQHF. The DNA of the CDR3 is TGTGCCAGCAGTCCCCTGGGGGGTCACAATCAGCCCCAGCATTTT.

The chain is built from TRBV12-3 or TRBV12-4 and TRBJ1-1; D is ambiguous. V lost 5 bases and J lost 3, with 7 bases in between. The CDR3 has 12 amino acids. The CDR3, as DNA: TGTGCCAGCAGTCAGTTGGACACTGAAGCTTTCTTT. Its protein is CASSQLDTEAFF.

The chain is built from TRBV5-5 and TRBJ1-5; D may be TRBD1 (6 bases). Trimming shortened V by 3 bases and J by 5 bases, and 12 bases separated the two germline ends. Per the germline V gene, CDR1 is SGHKS and CDR2 is YYEKEE (reference sequence). This CDR3 comprises 14 residues. CDR3: CASSSGYRDQPQHF. For the CDR3, the DNA is TGTGCCAGCAGCTCCGGATACAGGGATCAGCCCCAGCATTTT.

V is TRBV7-2 and J is TRBJ2-1; 9 bases are shared with TRBD2. Germline CDR1 is SGHTA and CDR2 is FQGNSA. This CDR3 spans 15 amino acids. V was pared by 0 bases and J by 8 bases, with 5 bases of the junction left unmatched. CDR3 residues: CASSLASSGGYEQFF. For the CDR3, the DNA is TGTGCCAGCAGCTTAGCGAGTAGCGGGGGCTATGAGCAGTTCTTC. Looking up the rest from reference TRBV7-2 and TRBJ2-1 gives the full variable domain: GAGVSQSPSNKVTEKGKDVELRCDPISGHTALYWYRQSLGQGLEFLIYFQGNSAPDKSGLPSDRFSAERTGGSVSTLTIQRTQQEDSAVYLCASSLASSGGYEQFFGPGTRLTVL.

V and J are TRBV18 and TRBJ1-1; D ambiguous. Germline V gene data show CDR1 as KGHSH and CDR2 as LQKENI. The CDR3 has 14 residues. The V end lost 3 bases, the J end lost 1 base, and 9 bases lay between the germline ends. The CDR3 here is CASSPTTPNTEAFF. DNA for the CDR3: TGTGCCAGCTCACCCACGACACCGAACACTGAAGCTTTCTTT. Complete variable domain (other parts from reference TRBV18 and TRBJ1-1): NAGVMQNPRHLVRRRGQEARLRCSPMKGHSHVYWYRQLPEEGLKFMVYLQKENIIDESGMPKERFSAEFPKEGPSILRIQQVVRGDSAAYFCASSPTTPNTEAFFGQGTRLTVV.

This chain joins TRBV6-5 and TRBJ1-5; D gene ambiguous. Deletions cut 6 bases from V and 2 bases from J, with 14 bases between. The CDR3 is 15 residues long. In germline, CDR1 is MNHEY, CDR2 SVGAGI. CDR3 coding DNA: TGTGCCAGCAGGCCCTCCGGGGAAGGCAATCAGCCCCAGCATTTT. It yields the protein CASRPSGEGNQPQHF.

This chain connects TRBV5-6 to TRBJ2-7; tentatively, D is TRBD2 (5 bases). V shed 1 base and J shed 3 bases, with 11 bases lying between them. Per the germline V gene, CDR1 is SGHDT and CDR2 is YYEEEE. The CDR3 covers 14 residues. CDR3 amino acids: CASSLFFGSYEQYF. The DNA for the CDR3 is TGTGCCAGCAGCTTGTTCTTTGGGAGCTACGAGCAGTACTTC.

This clone appeared once. This chain connects TRBV10-3 to TRBJ2-1; 8 bases are a match to TRBD2. V shed 2 bases, J shed 5 bases, and the junction held 8 bases outside the gene matches. The CDR3 runs 16 residues. Germline loops: CDR1 ENHRY, CDR2 SYGVKD. The CDR3 reads CAISERPAGENNEQFF. In DNA, the CDR3 is TGTGCCATCAGTGAGCGCCCAGCGGGGGAGAACAATGAGCAGTTCTTC.